The next 4 T cell receptor beta chains were all read from a single sample in a study of Ad26.COV2.S vaccination and SARS-CoV-2 variants. The treatment is: roughly 20 received Ad26.COV2.S at low or high dose, single or two shots; roughly 5 received placebo; per-sample allocation not given. Specimens were obtained on day 63 following the first vaccine or placebo injection. Generated by immunoSEQ multiplex PCR, the TCRdb table keeps only in-frame clones and is missing some. The data contain 350,000 to 500,000 clones, roughly 87% of them singletons. Specimen: peripheral blood, collected in a trial of Ad26.COV2.S vaccine versus placebo. The receptor set was obtained from a person aged 18 to 59 who received the Ad26.COV2.S COVID-19 vaccine or a placebo.

The rearrangement links TRBV27 to TRBJ2-3, with D perhaps assigned TRBD1 or TRBD2 (5 bases each). With 8 bases removed from V and 2 bases from J, the gap between germline ends came to 17 bases. This CDR3 region has 15 residues. In germline, CDR1 is MNHEY, CDR2 SMNVEV (reference sequence). Here the CDR3 reads CASRSLWDLTDTQYF. The CDR3 DNA follows: TGTGCCAGCCGCTCTCTGTGGGACCTCACAGATACGCAGTATTTT.

J is TRBJ2-5 and V is TRBV13, with 8 nucleotides matching TRBD1. This CDR3 has 16 amino acids. V lost 0 bases, J lost 1 base, and 4 bases stayed unmatched. Per germline, CDR1 PRHDT and CDR2 FYEKMQ (reference sequence). The CDR3 region is CASSLGQGDVQETQYF. CDR3 DNA: TGTGCCAGCAGCTTAGGACAGGGGGACGTCCAAGAGACCCAGTACTTC.

The table lists this clone with a count of one. The chain has TRBV15 and TRBJ2-3; D assignment may be TRBD1 or TRBD2 (5 bases each). The germline CDR1 and CDR2 sequences are LNHNV and YYDKDF (reference sequence). The CDR3 has 14 amino acids. V was shortened by 6 bases and J by 2 bases, with 12 bases between the two germline ends. The CDR3 protein is CATRGRVNTDTQYF. The CDR3 DNA reads TGTGCCACCAGGGGGCGGGTAAACACAGATACGCAGTATTTT.

V is TRBV10-3 and J is TRBJ2-7; 7 nucleotides match TRBD2. With 4 bases clipped from V and 4 bases from J, the junction kept 7 bases outside the gene matches. This CDR3 is built from 14 residues. Germline assignment: CDR1 ENHRY and CDR2 SYGVKD. This chain's CDR3 is CAISGGRGLYEQYF. In nucleotides, the CDR3 is TGTGCCATCAGTGGTGGGAGGGGTTTGTACGAGCAGTACTTC.